The 7 T cell receptor beta chains given below trace back to one sample, sequenced in a study of beta chain features in type 1 diabetes (dated by TCRdb to 2017 to 2018). The paper's findings and limits, for the study overall: In all four CD4+ subsets, TCRB CDR3 length was moderately but significantly shorter in type 1 diabetes patients.

The library was obtained by the immunoSEQ multiplex PCR assay. The entire amount of isolated RNA was reverse transcribed using the High Capacity cDNA Reverse Transcription Kit, so the sequenced TCRB transcripts were expressed ones. The clones in this table, taken by TCRdb from immuneACCESS, are in-frame only. Not every clone is retained; where verified, under half of the shortfall comes from an unresolved V gene, and the cause of the rest is unknown. Across this sample there are roughly 150,000 clones, with around 9.7% seen only once. The biggest ten clones account for roughly 0.7% of the sample. Their recognized antigens are unknown. Sequenced input: central memory CD4+ T cells from blood. The receptors come from a woman aged 25 to 39 with type 1 diabetes.

The rearrangement links TRBV5-1 to TRBJ2-5, with D possibly being TRBD2 (5 bases). Germline V gives CDR1 SGHRS, CDR2 YFSETQ. The CDR3 sequence is 17 residues long. V was trimmed by 4 bases and J by 1 base, leaving 20 bases between them. In DNA form, the CDR3 reads TGCGCCAGCAGCCTCGGACTCCTAACCGAAACCCAAGAGACCCAGTACTTC. As protein: CASSLGLLTETQETQYF.

The chain employs TRBV4-1 and TRBJ1-4; D unclear. This CDR3 region has 15 residues. CDR1 is MGHRA and CDR2 is YSYEKL in the germline V gene. V was pared by 0 bases and J by 8 bases, with 13 bases between. DNA for the CDR3: TGCGCCAGCAGCCAAGATTACGGGTTTGGCGAAAAACTGTTTTTT. It translates to CASSQDYGFGEKLFF.

V is TRBV18 and J is TRBJ1-2, with 10 bases fitting TRBD1. Germline V lookup: CDR1 KGHSH, CDR2 LQKENI. Trimming took 2 bases from V and 4 from J; bases not matched to a gene: 4. This CDR3 contains 15 residues. The CDR3 nucleotides are TGTGCCAGCTCACCAGGGACAGGGGAAGGCTATGGCTACACCTTC. Its translation: CASSPGTGEGYGYTF.

This clone was recorded at least ten times. Other DNA sequences in the same sample also yield this CDR3. The rearrangement links TRBV9 to TRBJ2-1, with D possibly being TRBD1 (5 bases). Between the trimmed V and J ends, which lost 0 bases and 4 bases, there was a span of 11 bases. Germline loops: CDR1 SGDLS, CDR2 YYNGEE. The CDR3 extends over 15 amino acids. CDR3 sequence (DNA): TGTGCCAGCAGCGTAGGGCAGGGCACTTACAATGAGCAGTTCTTC. It yields the protein CASSVGQGTYNEQFF.

The CDR3 DNA follows: TGTGCCCTAGGTGTAGTTCAAGAGACCCAGTACTTC. It yields the protein CALGVVQETQYF. The chain couples TRBV7-9 to TRBJ2-5, with D unclear. V lost 11 bases and J 2 bases, leaving 12 bases between the germline ends. Per the germline V gene, CDR1 is SEHNR and CDR2 is FQNEAQ (reference sequence). This CDR3 has 12 amino acids.

The chain carries TRBV5-1 and TRBJ1-2; D not resolved. The V gene's germline CDR1 is SGHRS and CDR2 YFSETQ. The CDR3 runs to 15 residues. V gave up 0 bases and J gave up 3 bases, with 12 bases separating them. The CDR3 is CASSLGTHGDYGYTF. DNA of the CDR3: TGCGCCAGCAGCTTGGGAACTCACGGGGACTATGGCTACACCTTC.

This clone was detected only a few times. The chain links TRBV30 to TRBJ1-1, with a weak D call TRBD1 (5 bases). The CDR3 spans 13 residues. From germline, CDR1 is GTSNPN and CDR2 SVGIG (reference sequence). Trimming left V 0 bases short and J 6 bases short, with 11 bases between. In nucleotides, the CDR3 is TGTGCCTGGAGTGTACAAGGGGCCGCTGAAGCTTTCTTT. Translation gives CAWSVQGAAEAFF.